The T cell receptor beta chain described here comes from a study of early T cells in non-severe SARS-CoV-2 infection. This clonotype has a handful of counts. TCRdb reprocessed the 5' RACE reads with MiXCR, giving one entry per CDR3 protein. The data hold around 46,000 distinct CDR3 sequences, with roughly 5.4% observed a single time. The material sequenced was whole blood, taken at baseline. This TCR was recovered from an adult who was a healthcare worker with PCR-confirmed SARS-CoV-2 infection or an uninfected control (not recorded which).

The CDR3 is CASSHDKDRGKGGYTF. CDR3 nucleotide sequence: TGTGCCAGCAGCCACGATAAAGACAGGGGGAAGGGTGGCTACACCTTC. The gene calls are TRBV4-2 and TRBJ1-2, with 9 bases identical to TRBD1. Germline values: CDR1 LGHNA, CDR2 YNFKEQ. Trimming took 3 bases from V and 7 from J; bases not matched to a gene: 12. The CDR3 runs to 16 residues.